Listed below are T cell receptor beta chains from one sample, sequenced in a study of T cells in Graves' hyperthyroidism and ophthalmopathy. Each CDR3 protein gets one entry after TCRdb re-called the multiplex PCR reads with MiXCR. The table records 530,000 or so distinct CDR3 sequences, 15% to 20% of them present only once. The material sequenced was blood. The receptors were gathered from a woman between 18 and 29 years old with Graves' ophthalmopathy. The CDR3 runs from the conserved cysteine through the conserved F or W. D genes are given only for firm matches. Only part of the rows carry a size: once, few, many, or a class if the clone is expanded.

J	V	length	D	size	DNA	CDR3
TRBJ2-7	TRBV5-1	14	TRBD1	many	TGCGCCAGCAGCTCGGGACAGACAAACTACGAGCAGTACTTC	CASSSGQTNYEQYF
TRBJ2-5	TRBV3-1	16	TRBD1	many	TGTGCCAGCAGCCAAGGCTTAGGGACAGGGTTGGAGACCCAGTACTTC	CASSQGLGTGLETQYF
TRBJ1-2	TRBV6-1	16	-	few	TGTGCCAGCAGTGAACGGCACTACTTAGATAACTATGGCTACACCTTC	CASSERHYLDNYGYTF
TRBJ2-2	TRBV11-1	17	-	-	TGTGCCAGCAGCGTTACGCCTACTTTAGCGAACACCGGGGAGCTGTTTTTT	CASSVTPTLANTGELFF
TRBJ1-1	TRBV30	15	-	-	TGTGCCTGGAGTGGGGAGGGGTCTATCAGCACTGAAGCTTTCTTT	CAWSGEGSISTEAFF
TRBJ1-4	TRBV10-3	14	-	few	TGTGCCATCAGTGAGCCAGGGGTACGTGAAAAACTGTTTTTT	CAISEPGVREKLFF
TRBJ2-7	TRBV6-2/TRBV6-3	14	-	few	TGTGCCAGCAGTGACTCTCTCGGCGGGTACGAGCAGTACTTC	CASSDSLGGYEQYF
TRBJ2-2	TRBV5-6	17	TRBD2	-	TGTGCCAGCAGCTCAACACTAGCGGGGGGCGTGACCGGGGAGCTGTTTTTT	CASSSTLAGGVTGELFF
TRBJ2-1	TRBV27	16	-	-	TGTGCCAGCAGTTTGGATCAGAGGGCCTCCTACAATGAGCAGTTCTTC	CASSLDQRASYNEQFF
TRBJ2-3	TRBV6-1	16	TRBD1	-	TGTGCCAGCGGGCCCGGAGACAGGGGGGGTACAGATACGCAGTATTTT	CASGPGDRGGTDTQYF
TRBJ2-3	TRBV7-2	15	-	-	TGTGCCAGCAGCTTAGGGACTTTCAGCACAGATACGCAGTATTTT	CASSLGTFSTDTQYF
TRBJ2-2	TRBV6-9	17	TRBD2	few	TGTGCCAGCAGTTATGACTCGGGGGGGGCGCCTACCGGGGAGCTGTTTTTT	CASSYDSGGAPTGELFF
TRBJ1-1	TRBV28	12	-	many	TGTGCCAGCAGTCAAGTTTACACTGAAGCTTTCTTT	CASSQVYTEAFF
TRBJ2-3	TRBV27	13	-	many	TGTGCCAGCAGTTTAAGGGGGGCGGGGACGCAGTATTTT	CASSLRGAGTQYF
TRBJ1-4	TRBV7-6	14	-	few	TGTGCCAGCAGCTTAGGGGGGCTCGCGGAAAAACTGTTTTTT	CASSLGGLAEKLFF
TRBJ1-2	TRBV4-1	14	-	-	TGCGCCAGCAGCCAAGAGGCGACAGAGTATGGCTACACCTTC	CASSQEATEYGYTF
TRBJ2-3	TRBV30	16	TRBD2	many	TGTGCCTGGAGTAAGGCTAGCGGGACTAGCACAGATACGCAGTATTTT	CAWSKASGTSTDTQYF
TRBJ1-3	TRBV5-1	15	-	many	TGCGCCAGCCAGCAGGGAACTAAGCTACCGAACACCATATATTTT	CASQQGTKLPNTIYF
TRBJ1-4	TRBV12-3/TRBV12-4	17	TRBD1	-	TGTGCCAGCAGTTTTCCGGGACAGGGGATTAATCGGGAAAAACTGTTTTTT	CASSFPGQGINREKLFF
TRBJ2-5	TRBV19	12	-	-	TGTGCCAGTAGTACTTCCGCCGGGACCCAGTACTTC	CASSTSAGTQYF
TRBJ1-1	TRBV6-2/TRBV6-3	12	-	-	TGTGCCAGCAGCTTTGGACAGCCCCGGGCTTTCTTT	CASSFGQPRAFF
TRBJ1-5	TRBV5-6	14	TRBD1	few	TGTGCCAGCAGTACGACAGGGTCGGGACAGCCCCAGCATTTT	CASSTTGSGQPQHF
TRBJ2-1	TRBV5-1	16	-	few	TGCGCCAGCAGCTTGGAAGGGGAGAGCTCCTACAATGAGCAGTTCTTC	CASSLEGESSYNEQFF
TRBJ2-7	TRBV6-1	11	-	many	TGTGCCAGCAGTTATGGGATCGAGCAGTACTTC	CASSYGIEQYF
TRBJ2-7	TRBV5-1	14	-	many	TGCGCCAGCAGCTTGCTATCAGACGCCTACGAGCAGTACTTC	CASSLLSDAYEQYF
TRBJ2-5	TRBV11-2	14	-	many	TGTGCCAGCAGCTTAGCGGGAATTAGCGAGACCCAGTACTTC	CASSLAGISETQYF
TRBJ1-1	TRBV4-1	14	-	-	TGCGCCAGCAGCCATACCTCCGGGACGATTGAAGCTTTCTTT	CASSHTSGTIEAFF
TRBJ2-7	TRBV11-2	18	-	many	TGTGCCAGCAGTTTTCAGGGATTTTATCACCGAAACAACTACGAGCAGTACTTC	CASSFQGFYHRNNYEQYF
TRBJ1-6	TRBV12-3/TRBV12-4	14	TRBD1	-	TGTGCCAGCAGGGGGGGACAGGGGAGTTCACCCCTCCACTTT	CASRGGQGSSPLHF
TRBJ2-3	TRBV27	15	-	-	TGTGCCAGCAGTTTCGGCGTAGCAAGCACAGATACGCAGTATTTT	CASSFGVASTDTQYF
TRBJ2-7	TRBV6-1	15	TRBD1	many	TGTGCCAGCAGTGAAGTAGCAGGGGGCGGGAACGAGCAGTACTTC	CASSEVAGGGNEQYF
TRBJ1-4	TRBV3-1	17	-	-	TGTGCCAGCAGCCAAGAGGGGGGGCGTACAACTAATGAAAAACTGTTTTTT	CASSQEGGRTTNEKLFF
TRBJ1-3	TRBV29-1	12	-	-	TGCAGCGTTGAAGATCCCCAGGGGAGGATATATTTT	CSVEDPQGRIYF
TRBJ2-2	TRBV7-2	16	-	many	TGTGCCAGCAGCTTAGAGCAGGGGGGACCCACCGGGGAGCTGTTTTTT	CASSLEQGGPTGELFF
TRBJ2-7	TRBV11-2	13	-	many	TGTGCCAGCAGCCGATCGAAGGGTTACGAGCAGTACTTC	CASSRSKGYEQYF
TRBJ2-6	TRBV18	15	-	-	TGTGCCAGCTCACCACCAGACTCTGGGGCCAACGTCCTGACTTTC	CASSPPDSGANVLTF
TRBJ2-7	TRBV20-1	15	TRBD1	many	TGCAGTGCTAGAGATGGGCCGACAGGGATTAACGAGCAGTACTTC	CSARDGPTGINEQYF
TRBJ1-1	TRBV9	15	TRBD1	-	TGTGCCAGCAGCAAGCCCGGGACAGGGGTGGCTGAAGCTTTCTTT	CASSKPGTGVAEAFF
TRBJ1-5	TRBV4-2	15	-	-	TGTGCCAGCAGCCAAGAGGGGAATAGCAATCAGCCCCAGCATTTT	CASSQEGNSNQPQHF
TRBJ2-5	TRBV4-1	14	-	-	TGCGCCAGCAGCCAAGGGCACAGCCAAGAGACCCAGTACTTC	CASSQGHSQETQYF
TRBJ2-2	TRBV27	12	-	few	TGTGCCAGCAGTTCGAGGGGCGGGGAGCTGTTTTTT	CASSSRGGELFF
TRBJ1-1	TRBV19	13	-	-	TGTGCCAGTAGTAAATCTCCGGGAACTGAAGCTTTCTTT	CASSKSPGTEAFF
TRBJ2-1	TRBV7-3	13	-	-	TGTGCCGGCAGCTTAATGTTAGAATCCGAGCAGTTCTTC	CAGSLMLESEQFF
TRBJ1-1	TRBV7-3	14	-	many	TGTGCCAGCAGCTTAATGGGACCGAACACTGAAGCTTTCTTT	CASSLMGPNTEAFF
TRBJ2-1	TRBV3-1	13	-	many	TGTGCCAGCAGCCAAGACAAATACAATGAGCAGTTCTTC	CASSQDKYNEQFF
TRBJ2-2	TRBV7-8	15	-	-	TGTGCCAGCAGCTTGGGCAGGGCGTGGACCGGGGAGCTGTTTTTT	CASSLGRAWTGELFF
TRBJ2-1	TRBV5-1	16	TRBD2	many	TGCGCCAGCAGCTTGAATAGCGGGAGGGCCGTGAATGAGCAGTTCTTC	CASSLNSGRAVNEQFF
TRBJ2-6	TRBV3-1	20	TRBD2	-	TGTGCCAGCAGCCCCTCCACTCCGGGACTAGGAAACTCTGGGGCCAACGTCCTGACTTTC	CASSPSTPGLGNSGANVLTF
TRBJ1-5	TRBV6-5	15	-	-	TGTGCCAGCAGTTACTCAGGGAATGGTAATCAGCCCCAGCATTTT	CASSYSGNGNQPQHF
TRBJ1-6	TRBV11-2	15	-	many	TGTGCCAGCAGCTTAAGACAGAGGGATAATTCACCCCTCCACTTT	CASSLRQRDNSPLHF
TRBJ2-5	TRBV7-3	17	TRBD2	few	TGTGCCAGCAGCTTAGAGGTGATGGCGGGAGGGCGGGAGACCCAGTACTTC	CASSLEVMAGGRETQYF
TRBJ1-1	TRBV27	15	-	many	TGTGCCAGCAGTACAGCCAACAGGGATTACACTGAAGCTTTCTTT	CASSTANRDYTEAFF
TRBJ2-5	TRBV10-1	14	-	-	TGCGCCATCAGTGATTGGGGGCCGGGCGAGACCCAGTACTTC	CAISDWGPGETQYF